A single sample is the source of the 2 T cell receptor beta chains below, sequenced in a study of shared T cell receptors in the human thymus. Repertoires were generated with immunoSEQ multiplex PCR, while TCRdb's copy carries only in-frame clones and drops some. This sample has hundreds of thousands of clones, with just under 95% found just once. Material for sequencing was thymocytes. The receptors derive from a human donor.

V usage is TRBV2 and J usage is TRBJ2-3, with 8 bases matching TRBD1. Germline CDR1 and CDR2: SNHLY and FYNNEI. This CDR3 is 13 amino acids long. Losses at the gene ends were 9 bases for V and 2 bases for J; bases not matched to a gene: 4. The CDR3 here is CARGQGNTDTQYF. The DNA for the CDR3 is TGTGCCAGAGGACAGGGAAACACAGATACGCAGTATTTT. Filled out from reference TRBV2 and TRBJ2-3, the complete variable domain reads EPEVTQTPSHQVTQMGQEVILRCVPISNHLYFYWYRQILGQKVEFLVSFYNNEISEKSEIFDDQFSVERPDGSNFTLKIRSTKLEDSAMYFCARGQGNTDTQYFGPGTRLTVL.

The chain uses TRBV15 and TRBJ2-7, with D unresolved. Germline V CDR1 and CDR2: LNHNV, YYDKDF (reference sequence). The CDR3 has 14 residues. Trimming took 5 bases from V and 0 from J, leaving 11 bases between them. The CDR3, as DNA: TGTGCCACCAGCTTAATGACCGGCTCCTACGAGCAGTACTTC. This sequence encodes CATSLMTGSYEQYF.